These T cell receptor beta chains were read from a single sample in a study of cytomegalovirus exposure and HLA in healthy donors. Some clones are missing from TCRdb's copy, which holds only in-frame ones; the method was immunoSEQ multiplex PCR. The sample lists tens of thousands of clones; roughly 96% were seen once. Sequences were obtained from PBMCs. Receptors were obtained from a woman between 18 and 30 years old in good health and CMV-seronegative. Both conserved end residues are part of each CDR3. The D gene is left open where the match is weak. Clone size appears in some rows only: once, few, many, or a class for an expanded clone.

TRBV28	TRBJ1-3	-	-	TGTGCCAGCAGTTTAAGCGGAGGAAACACCATATATTTT	CASSLSGGNTIYF
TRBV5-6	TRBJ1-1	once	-	TGTGCCAGCAGCCTATCACAGGGATGGAACACTGAAGCTTTCTTT	CASSLSQGWNTEAFF
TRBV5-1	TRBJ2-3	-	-	TGCGCCAGCAGAGGAGATCTAGCACGAGATACGCAGTATTTT	CASRGDLARDTQYF
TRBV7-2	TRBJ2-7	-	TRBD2	TGTGCCAGCAGTGTGGGCGGGAGTGCAACCTACGAGCAGTACTTC	CASSVGGSATYEQYF
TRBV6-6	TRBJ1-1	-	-	TGTGCCAGCAGTTACTTTTTAGGGACTCAGAACACTGAAGCTTTCTTT	CASSYFLGTQNTEAFF
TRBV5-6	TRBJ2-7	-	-	TGTGCCTCCTCGACACCCTACGAGCAGTACTTC	CASSTPYEQYF
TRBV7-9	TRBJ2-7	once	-	TGTGCCAGCAGCTTAGCCCCTAGTAAGCTCTCCTACGAGCAGTACTTC	CASSLAPSKLSYEQYF
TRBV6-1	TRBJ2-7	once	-	TGTGCCAGCAGTGAGAGCTTCTCCTACGAGCAGTACTTC	CASSESFSYEQYF
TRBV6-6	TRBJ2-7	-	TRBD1	TGTGCCAGCAGTTACGACAGGGAACTACGAGAGCAGTACTTC	CASSYDRELREQYF
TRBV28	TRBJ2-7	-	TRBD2	TGTGCCAGCAGTTGGCGGCTAGCGGGTGCCTACGAGCAGTACTTC	CASSWRLAGAYEQYF
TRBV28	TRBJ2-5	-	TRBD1	TGTGCCAGCAGAGGGCAGGGGGCGGAGACCCAGTACTTC	CASRGQGAETQYF
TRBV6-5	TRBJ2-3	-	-	TGTGCCAGCAGTTACCGAGGGGGACCCACAGATACGCAGTATTTT	CASSYRGGPTDTQYF
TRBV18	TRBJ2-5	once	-	TGTGCCAGCTCACCCGCGGGGGCAGAGACCCAGTACTTC	CASSPAGAETQYF
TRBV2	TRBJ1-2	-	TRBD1	TGTGCCAGCAGTGACTGGCAGGGGGAGGACTATGGCTACACCTTC	CASSDWQGEDYGYTF
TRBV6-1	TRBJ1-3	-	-	TGTGCCAGCAGTGATGCGGCTGAGGGAAACACCATATATTTT	CASSDAAEGNTIYF
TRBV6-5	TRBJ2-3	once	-	TGTGCCAGCAGCCGGACAGTTTCAACAGATACGCAGTATTTT	CASSRTVSTDTQYF
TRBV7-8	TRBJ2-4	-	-	TGTGCCAGCAGAGCACCCACAAACATTCAGTACTTC	CASRAPTNIQYF
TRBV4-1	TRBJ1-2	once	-	TGCGCCAGCAGCCAAGATCCAGGACAGCCAGAAGTTAACTATGGCTACACCTTC	CASSQDPGQPEVNYGYTF
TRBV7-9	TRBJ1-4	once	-	TGTGCCAGCAGCTTAAACCCCAGGGAAAAACTGTTTTTT	CASSLNPREKLFF
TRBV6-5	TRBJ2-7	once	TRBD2	TGTGCCAGCAGTAGGACTAGCGGTTACGAGCAGTACTTC	CASSRTSGYEQYF
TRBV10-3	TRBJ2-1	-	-	TGTGCCATCAGTCCAATAGGACTGCCGGAGGGTGAGCAGTTCTTC	CAISPIGLPEGEQFF
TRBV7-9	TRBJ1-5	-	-	TGTGCCAGCAGCCGTGGGAGTTATAGCAATCAGCCCCAGCATTTT	CASSRGSYSNQPQHF
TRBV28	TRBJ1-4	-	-	TGTGCCAGCAGTTTTGAGGGATCGGGTGAAAAACTGTTTTTT	CASSFEGSGEKLFF
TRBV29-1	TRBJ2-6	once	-	TGCAGCGTAAGAGACAGCGTAAAATACTCTGGGGCCAACGTCCTGACTTTC	CSVRDSVKYSGANVLTF
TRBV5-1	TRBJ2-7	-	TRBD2	TGCGCCAGCAGCTTGCGGGGGACTAGCGGGATGGAAAGGCGGTACGAGCAGTACTTC	CASSLRGTSGMERRYEQYF
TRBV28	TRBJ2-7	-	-	TGTGCCAGCAGCCCGACATCCACAAGGTCCACCTACGAGCAGTACTTC	CASSPTSTRSTYEQYF
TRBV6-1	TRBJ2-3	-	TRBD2	TGTGCCAGCACCGTAGCGGGAGGCCCAGATACGCAGTATTTT	CASTVAGGPDTQYF
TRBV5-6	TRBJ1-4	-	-	TGTGCCAGCAGCTTTAGGGAGGCGACTAATGAAAAACTGTTTTTT	CASSFREATNEKLFF
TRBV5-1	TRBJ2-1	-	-	TGCGCCAGCAGCTTGGCGCTGTTTAGTGAGCAGTTCTTC	CASSLALFSEQFF
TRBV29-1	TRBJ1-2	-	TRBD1	TGCAGCGTTGAAGGAGGGTTGAGGGACAGGGGTAACAGCACCTATGGCTACACCTTC	CSVEGGLRDRGNSTYGYTF
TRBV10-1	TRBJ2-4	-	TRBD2	TGCGCCAGCAGTGAGTGGGGCGGCGGGGGCATTCAGTACTTC	CASSEWGGGGIQYF
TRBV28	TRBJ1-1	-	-	TGTGCCAGCAGGTTCCCCACGGGGTACACTGAAGCTTTCTTT	CASRFPTGYTEAFF
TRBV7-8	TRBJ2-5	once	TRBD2	TGTGCCAGCAGCTCCCGAAACCACGGGACTAGCGGGACCTACCAAGAGACCCAGTACTTC	CASSSRNHGTSGTYQETQYF
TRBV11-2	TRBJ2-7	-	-	TGTGCCAGCAGCTTAAATAGCGTCACAAACTCTGAGCAGTACTTC	CASSLNSVTNSEQYF
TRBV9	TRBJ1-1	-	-	TGTGCCAGCAAAGGGCCGACAGAGAACACTGAAGCTTTCTTT	CASKGPTENTEAFF
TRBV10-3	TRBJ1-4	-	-	TGTGCCATCAGCGAAGGGGTTTGGGGTAATGAAAAACTGTTTTTT	CAISEGVWGNEKLFF
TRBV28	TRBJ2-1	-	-	TGTGCCAGCAGTTTCCGGGGCCAGGGGAATGAGCAGTTCTTC	CASSFRGQGNEQFF
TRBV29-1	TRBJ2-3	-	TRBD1	TGCAGCGTTGGGCCGGTGAGGGGGACAGAGGTTCCTCGTAGCACAGATACGCAGTATTTT	CSVGPVRGTEVPRSTDTQYF
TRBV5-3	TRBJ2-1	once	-	TGTGCCAGACCCCGGGGGAATGAGCAGTTCTTC	CARPRGNEQFF
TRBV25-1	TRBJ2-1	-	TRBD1	TGTGCCAGCAGTGAAGCGATCCGGGACAGGGGGTTCAATGAGCAGTTCTTC	CASSEAIRDRGFNEQFF
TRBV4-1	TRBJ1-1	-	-	TGCGCCAGCAGCCAAGTTACAGGGATGGCGAACACTGAAGCTTTCTTT	CASSQVTGMANTEAFF
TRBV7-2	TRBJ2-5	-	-	TGTGCCAGCAGCCCTCAAGAGACCCAGTACTTC	CASSPQETQYF
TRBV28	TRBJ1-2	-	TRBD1	TGTGCCAGCAGTCCCGGGACAGGGTTATCTGGCTACACCTTC	CASSPGTGLSGYTF
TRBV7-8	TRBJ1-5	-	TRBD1	TGTGCCAGCAGCGTACAGGGGATAAATCAGCCCCAGCATTTT	CASSVQGINQPQHF
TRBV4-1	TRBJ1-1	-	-	TGCGCCAGCAGCCAAGGGCGGGGGGCGAGGACTGAAGCTTTCTTT	CASSQGRGARTEAFF
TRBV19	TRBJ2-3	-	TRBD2	TGTGCCAGTAGTATAGGTCTAGCGGGAGGGCAACGCACAGATACGCAGTATTTT	CASSIGLAGGQRTDTQYF
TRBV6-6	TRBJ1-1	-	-	TGTGCCAGCAGTGCAACGGGGAACACTGAAGCTTTCTTT	CASSATGNTEAFF
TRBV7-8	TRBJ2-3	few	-	TGTGCCAGCAGCGCGCAATGGTCAGATACGCAGTATTTT	CASSAQWSDTQYF
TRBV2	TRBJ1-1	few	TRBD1	TGTGCCAGCAGTGCTGGACAGGGGAACACTGAAGCTTTCTTT	CASSAGQGNTEAFF
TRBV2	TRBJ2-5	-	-	TGTGCCAGCAGGGACAATCAAGAGACCCAGTACTTC	CASRDNQETQYF